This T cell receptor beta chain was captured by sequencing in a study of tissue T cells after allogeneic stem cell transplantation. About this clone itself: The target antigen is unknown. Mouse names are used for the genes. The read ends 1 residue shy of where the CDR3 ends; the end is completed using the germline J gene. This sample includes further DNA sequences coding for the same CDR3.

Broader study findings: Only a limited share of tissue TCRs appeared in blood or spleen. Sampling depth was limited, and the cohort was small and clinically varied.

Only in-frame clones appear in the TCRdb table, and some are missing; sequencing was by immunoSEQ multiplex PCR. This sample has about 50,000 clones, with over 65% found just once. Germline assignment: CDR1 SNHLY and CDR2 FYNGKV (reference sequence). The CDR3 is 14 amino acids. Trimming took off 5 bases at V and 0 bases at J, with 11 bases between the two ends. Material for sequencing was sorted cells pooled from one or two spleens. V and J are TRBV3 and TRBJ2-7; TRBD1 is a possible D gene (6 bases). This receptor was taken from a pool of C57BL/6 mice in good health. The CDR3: CASSPGQSSYEQYF. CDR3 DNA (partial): TGTGCCAGCAGCCCCGGACAGAGCTCCTATGAACAGTAC.